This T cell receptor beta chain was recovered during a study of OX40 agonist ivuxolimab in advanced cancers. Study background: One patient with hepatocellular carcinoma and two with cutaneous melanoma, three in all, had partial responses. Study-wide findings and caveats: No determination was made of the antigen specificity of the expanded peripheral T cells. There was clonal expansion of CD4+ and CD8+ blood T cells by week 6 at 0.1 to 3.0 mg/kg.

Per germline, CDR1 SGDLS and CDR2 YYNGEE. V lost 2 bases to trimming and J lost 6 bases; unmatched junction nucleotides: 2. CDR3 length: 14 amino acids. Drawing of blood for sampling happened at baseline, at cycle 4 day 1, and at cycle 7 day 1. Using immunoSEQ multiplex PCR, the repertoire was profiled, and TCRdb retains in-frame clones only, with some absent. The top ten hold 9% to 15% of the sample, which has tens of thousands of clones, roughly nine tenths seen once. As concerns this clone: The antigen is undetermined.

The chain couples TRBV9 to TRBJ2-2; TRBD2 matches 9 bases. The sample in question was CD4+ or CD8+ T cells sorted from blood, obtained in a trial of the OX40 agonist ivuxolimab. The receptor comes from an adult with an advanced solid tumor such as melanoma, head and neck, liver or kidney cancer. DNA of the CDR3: TGTGCCAGCAGCGTGGCGGGAGGGGCCGGGGAGCTGTTTTTT. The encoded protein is CASSVAGGAGELFF.